This entry describes one T cell receptor (beta chain). These data come from a study of T-cell memory formation after mild COVID-19. Each CDR3 protein gets one entry after TCRdb re-called the 5' RACE reads with MiXCR. There are fewer than 250,000 distinct CDR3 sequences in the sample; around 25% occur only once, and over 10% lies in the top ten. Trimming left V 3 bases short and J 4 bases short, with 16 bases between. The germline V gene has CDR1 LNHDA and CDR2 SQIVND (reference sequence). CDR3 length: 17 amino acids. This TCR was sampled from an adult woman who had mild COVID-19 (a few samples of this study predate the infection). Cell type and time point are not known. The chain joins TRBV19 to TRBJ2-6; no firm D call. The specimen was PBMCs or a T cell subset sorted from them (not recorded which). Here the CDR3 reads CASSMGQASLGANVLTF. CDR3 nucleotides: TGTGCCAGTAGTATGGGTCAGGCGTCTCTGGGGGCCAACGTCCTGACTTTC.